The subject of this entry is one T cell receptor beta chain. The target of this receptor is not known. The record has no base qualities; no much larger clone is one base away. The data are from a study of shared clonotypes between healthy human individuals (dated by TCRdb to about 2020). About the investigation overall: Three men and two women, aged 18 to 49 years, made up the cohort. Libraries were prepared and TCR repertoires were sequenced by different laboratories using diverse techniques, in order to increase sequencing depth and limit assay-specific biases. Per donor, leukapheresis produced somewhere between about 0.9 and 9.5 billion PBMCs. For each donor, CD4 naive and CD4 memory were each run on three plates, CD8 naive on two plates, and CD8 memory on one plate. The study deeply sequenced blood TCR repertoires of about 5 healthy adults to estimate repertoire size and the extent of clonotype sharing between individuals. The investigation overall reported the following: Larger estimated clonotype richness was generally found for naive subsets than for memory subsets. Pairwise subsampling indicated that sequencing depth was expected to affect the degree of clonotype sharing among donors. When several donors were compared, the shared fraction of clonotypes was about 5% for naive CD4, 3% to 4% for naive CD8, roughly 2.5% for memory CD4, and roughly 0.4% for memory CD8. Compared with non-shared clonotypes, clonotypes shared by all four sorted-subset donors had higher generation probabilities. Incomplete sequencing was indicated by rarefaction of sorted-subset datasets, despite the large sequencing depth. Because the study included only a small number of donors, the genetic and exposure-history diversity represented was limited. Only blood was sampled, and tissue TCR repertoires likely differ from those in blood.

The junction shows trimming of 2 bases on V and 3 bases on J, plus 8 bases between the germline ends. CDR1 and CDR2 were assigned from the germline V gene (reference sequence) as MNHEY and SMNVEV. The CDR3 contains 13 residues, cysteine and phenylalanine counted. Only the CDR3 DNA is retained, 39 bases long and in frame from the first base. CD8 naive samples consisted of CD45RO-negative cells that were positively selected for CCR7, yielding a CD45RA+CCR7+ population without TemRA cells. Donors were healthy HIV-negative adults with no recently reported acute infections or vaccinations. All donors were Caucasian adults living in Nashville, Tennessee, USA. After blood collection by leukapheresis, PBMCs were isolated using Ficoll-Histopaque density gradient centrifugation and then cryopreserved in the vapor phase of liquid nitrogen. Analytical flow cytometry was used to check the purity and quantity of every magnetically sorted T cell population. From each sorted fraction, genomic DNA was isolated and quantified by UV absorbance on a Nanodrop 2000c.

TCR CDR3 regions were amplified from genomic DNA by multiplex PCR using the deep immunoSEQ assay. Extracted genomic DNA from each cell subset was spread evenly across all wells of several immunoSEQ 96-well plates, with each plate serving as a replicate. For sorted subsets, each replicate PCR was loaded with around 200 ng genomic DNA, equivalent to approximately 27,000 T cell genomes. Purified libraries were measured with a Qubit 3.0 fluorometer, size-checked on a Bioanalyzer 2100, and measured again with the KAPA Library Quantification kit. Every immunoSEQ 96-well plate was sequenced on a separate single-read 150-cycle Illumina NextSeq 550 flow cell. In the paper's pipeline: The immunoSEQ output contained only junctional sequences without quality scores, so filtering could not match that applied to full-length reads. To assign V/J genes and CDR3, sequences were annotated against IMGT germline references using PyIR, a Python wrapper for IgBLAST v1.9. Any read was removed if the V/J assignment was weak (E-value above 1e-6), the CDR3 was missing, or the read contained stop codons, out-of-frame junctions, or ambiguous translated residues. V3J clonotypes were defined as sequences sharing an identical inferred V gene, J gene, and CDR3 amino acid sequence. The percentage overlap between two repertoires was calculated by dividing the number of shared unique clonotypes by the size of the smaller repertoire. Richness of each repertoire was evaluated using RTK rarefaction, the Chao1 estimator, and Recon v2.1 estimates of unobserved clonotypes. OLGA was used to compute generation probabilities for all TCRbeta clonotypes that the gDNA method yielded from a few donors. TCRdb limited this immuneACCESS table to in-frame rearrangements with V and J called. A share of clones is missing; checked studies link under half to unresolved V genes, and the rest is unexplained. Clone size and V and J calls were adopted from that table, with D and trimming inferred from the DNA. Within this sample are around 2,000,000 clones, with roughly 91% of them counted one time only. The ten largest clones add up to more than 1.5% of the sample.

The chain couples TRBV27 to TRBJ2-7, with an unclear D gene assignment. This receptor was identified in a young man in good health. Some clones in this sample may be carry-over from other donors' samples. The sequencing input was naive CD8+ T cells from PBMCs. The cell subset or site label for this specimen denotes: CD45RA+CCR7+. The CDR3 protein sequence reads: CASSLHGDYEQYF. The base sequence is TGTGCCAGCAGTTTACACGGAGACTACGAGCAGTACTTC.